This entry lists 26 T cell receptor beta chains sequenced from one sample in a study of blood T cell repertoires in COVID-19 (dated by TCRdb to about 2020). Library generation was performed with the immunoSEQ multiplex PCR assay. What TCRdb holds here is the immuneACCESS table cut down to in-frame rearrangements. Part of the clones is not present; checked against another copy, under half of the missing clones reflect an unresolved V gene, and the others are unexplained. Within this sample are about 83,000 clones, with 65% to 85% of them counted one time only. Roughly a sixth of the sample is in the top ten clones. The sample was peripheral blood. The receptors were sampled from an elderly woman with acute or convalescent COVID-19.

This chain links TRBV5-1 with TRBJ1-2; D not certain. The germline V and J ends were trimmed by 3 bases and 2 bases, with 14 bases remaining between them. This CDR3 is built from 15 residues. CDR1 is SGHRS and CDR2 is YFSETQ in the germline V gene. The chain's CDR3 is CASSSDSAGNYGYTF. The CDR3 DNA reads as TGCGCCAGCAGCTCGGACTCGGCAGGAAACTATGGCTACACCTTC.

The chain combines TRBV6-4 with TRBJ2-1; TRBD2 aligns across 11 bases. V gave up 3 bases and J gave up 15 bases; unmatched junction bases: 7. The germline V gene encodes CDR1 MRHNA and CDR2 SNTAGT. The CDR3 sequence is 13 residues long. DNA of the CDR3: TGTGCCAGCAGTGATTTACTAGCGGGGGTACGGTTCTTC. It encodes CASSDLLAGVRFF.

The chain uses TRBV5-1 and TRBJ2-2; D might be TRBD1 (6 bases). The CDR3 totals 16 residues. Trimming removed 3 bases from V and 0 bases from J, with 12 bases in between. Germline V gene data show CDR1 as SGHRS and CDR2 as YFSETQ. CDR3 in DNA: TGCGCCAGCAGCTCTGCAGGGGACCCGAACACCGGGGAGCTGTTTTTT. Protein: CASSSAGDPNTGELFF.

The V call is TRBV3-1 (or the pseudogene TRBV3-2), the J call TRBJ1-2; 10 bases are shared with TRBD1. The J segment lost 8 bases and the V segment lost 4 bases, leaving 7 bases of the junction unmatched. CDR3 length equals 14 residues. Germline CDR1 and CDR2: LGHDT and YNNKEL (reference sequence). Here the CDR3 reads CASSLLTGGSGYTF. Written as DNA, the CDR3 is TGTGCCAGCAGCCTATTGACAGGGGGCAGCGGCTACACCTTC.

The V call is TRBV3-1 (or the pseudogene TRBV3-2), the J call TRBJ2-5, with 8 bases lining up with TRBD2. The CDR3 runs to 14 residues. Germline values: CDR1 LGHDT, CDR2 YNNKEL (reference sequence). Trimming removed 6 bases from V and 4 bases from J; junction bases left unmatched: 7. The CDR3 bases are TGTGCCAGCAGAAAAGCTACTAGCGGAGAGACCCAGTACTTC. This codes for CASRKATSGETQYF.

The chain joins TRBV4-2 to TRBJ2-1; perhaps TRBD2 as D (6 bases). The germline V gene has CDR1 LGHNA and CDR2 YNFKEQ. Trimming took off 0 bases at V and 10 bases at J, with 19 bases between the two ends. The CDR3 totals 16 residues. CDR3 sequence (DNA): TGTGCCAGCAGCCAAGATGAGGCGGGGACCCCTGGCGAGCAGTTCTTC. Translating gives CASSQDEAGTPGEQFF.

The rearrangement joins TRBV19 to TRBJ1-5; the D gene is possibly TRBD1 (5 bases). The CDR3 runs to 13 residues. Germline V gives CDR1 LNHDA, CDR2 SQIVND (reference sequence). V lost 5 bases to trimming and J lost 7 bases, with 12 bases between them. The CDR3: CASSRLKGQPQHF. The CDR3 region has the DNA TGTGCCAGTAGTCGGCTTAAGGGGCAGCCCCAGCATTTT. Complete variable domain (other parts from reference TRBV19 and TRBJ1-5): DGGITQSPKYLFRKEGQNVTLSCEQNLNHDAMYWYRQDPGQGLRLIYYSQIVNDFQKGDIAEGYSVSREKKESFPLTVTSAQKNPTAFYLCASSRLKGQPQHFGDGTRLSIL.

The V call is TRBV30, the J call TRBJ2-7; D possibly corresponds to TRBD2 (6 bases). The CDR3 loop spans 15 amino acids. Trimming took 0 bases from V and 5 from J, leaving 17 bases between them. The germline V gene has CDR1 GTSNPN and CDR2 SVGIG (reference sequence). The DNA for the CDR3 is TGTGCCTGGAGTGTAGCAAGGGGAGGTACCGACGAGCAGTACTTC. Residues: CAWSVARGGTDEQYF.

V usage is TRBV5-4 and J usage is TRBJ2-2; TRBD1 matches at 7 bases. Germline CDR1 SGHNT, CDR2 YYREEE (reference sequence). J was trimmed by 2 bases and V by 10 bases; bases with no gene match: 8. The CDR3 length is 14 residues. CDR3 protein: CAGATGRNTGELFF. DNA for the CDR3: TGTGCCGGCGCGACAGGGCGAAACACCGGGGAGCTGTTTTTT.

This chain uses TRBV5-6 with TRBJ1-2, with D tentatively TRBD1 (5 bases). V was trimmed by 0 bases and J by 2 bases, leaving 8 bases between them. This CDR3 spans 14 amino acids. The V gene's germline CDR1 is SGHDT and CDR2 YYEEEE. CDR3 bases: TGTGCCAGCAGCTTGGACCCAGGGAACTATGGCTACACCTTC. Its protein product is CASSLDPGNYGYTF.

The sample holds one count of this clone. The chain links TRBV24-1 to TRBJ2-6, with D possibly TRBD2 on 6 matching bases. Germline values: CDR1 KGHDR, CDR2 SFDVKD. Trimming took off 3 bases at V and 2 bases at J, with 13 bases between the two ends. The CDR3 contains 17 residues. CDR3: CATSDRGDLPGANVLTF. The CDR3 DNA is TGTGCCACCAGTGATCGAGGGGACTTGCCTGGGGCCAACGTCCTGACTTTC.

The genes are TRBV6-5 and TRBJ2-3; 9 nucleotides agree with TRBD2. This CDR3 comprises 15 residues. The germline V gene encodes CDR1 MNHEY and CDR2 SVGAGI. V lost 2 bases, J lost 5 bases, and 5 bases stayed unmatched. DNA for the CDR3: TGTGCCAGCAGTTACGCGCGGGGGGGCCAAGATACGCAGTATTTT. Its translation: CASSYARGGQDTQYF.

V and J are TRBV6-6 and TRBJ1-1; 7 positions agree with TRBD1. Germline CDR1 MNHNY, CDR2 SVGAGI (reference sequence). The ends lost 6 bases at V and 6 bases at J; junction bases unmatched: 10. CDR3 length equals 14 residues. The CDR3 DNA sequence: TGTGCCAGCAGCCACCCACAGGGGATGGCTGAAGCTTTCTTT. This encodes CASSHPQGMAEAFF.

This chain connects TRBV7-2 to TRBJ2-5; D remains ambiguous. V lost 1 base and J 4 bases, leaving 16 bases between the germline ends. This CDR3 region has 16 residues. CDR1 is SGHTA, CDR2 FQGNSA, per germline. CDR3 nucleotide sequence: TGTGCCAGCAGCTTAGGGATAGTAGGAGAGAGAGAGACCCAGTACTTC. Residues: CASSLGIVGERETQYF.

This chain joins TRBV30 and TRBJ1-5; D is possibly TRBD1 (5 bases). The CDR3 loop spans 14 amino acids. The V and J ends lost 0 bases and 4 bases respectively, with 10 bases between them. CDR1 and CDR2 (germline): GTSNPN, SVGIG (reference sequence). The CDR3 bases are TGTGCCTGGAGTGTAAGGGCAGGGAATCAGCCCCAGCATTTT. Translation gives CAWSVRAGNQPQHF.

The genes are TRBV13 and TRBJ2-2; D might be TRBD1 (6 bases). This CDR3 contains 16 residues. V was cut by 6 bases and J by 0 bases, with 14 bases left in between. Germline V gene data show CDR1 as PRHDT and CDR2 as FYEKMQ (reference sequence). CDR3 bases: TGTGCCAGCAGAACTAGACAGGCCCCGAACACCGGGGAGCTGTTTTTT. Protein: CASRTRQAPNTGELFF.

This chain joins TRBV3-1 (or the pseudogene TRBV3-2) and TRBJ2-5, with TRBD2 identical over 9 bases. Trimming took 3 bases from V and 2 from J; bases not matched to a gene: 4. This CDR3 has 15 amino acids. CDR1 is LGHDT, CDR2 YNNKEL, per germline (reference sequence). CDR3: CASSQPSGVQETQYF. The CDR3 region has the DNA TGTGCCAGCAGCCAGCCTAGCGGGGTTCAAGAGACCCAGTACTTC.

V and J are TRBV29-1 and TRBJ2-1, with 10 bases that match TRBD2. V was clipped by 7 bases and J by 4 bases; unmatched bases: 10. The CDR3 runs 15 residues. Germline lookup yields CDR1 SQVTM and CDR2 ANQGSEA. This chain's CDR3 is CSAGVGLADYNEQFF. CDR3 sequence (DNA): TGCAGCGCTGGGGTTGGACTAGCGGATTACAATGAGCAGTTCTTC.

The chain employs TRBV7-3 and TRBJ2-6, with D possibly TRBD1 on 6 matching bases. The V end was cut by 1 base, the J end by 0 bases, with 19 bases between. The CDR3 totals 20 residues. Germline-derived CDR1 and CDR2 are SGHTA and FQGTGA. As DNA, the CDR3 is TGTGCCAGCAGCTTAATAGGCATGACAGGTACTCACTCTGGGGCCAACGTCCTGACTTTC. Protein sequence: CASSLIGMTGTHSGANVLTF.

V gene TRBV2 combines with J gene TRBJ1-1; TRBD1 aligns across 7 bases. The CDR3 has 13 residues. Germline CDR1 SNHLY, CDR2 FYNNEI. Trimming removed 10 bases from V and 1 base from J; junction bases left unmatched: 6. In nucleotides, the CDR3 is TGTGCCACCCGCGACAGGGAGAACACTGAAGCTTTCTTT. Its protein product is CATRDRENTEAFF. The full variable domain, completed using reference TRBV2 and TRBJ1-1, is EPEVTQTPSHQVTQMGQEVILRCVPISNHLYFYWYRQILGQKVEFLVSFYNNEISEKSEIFDDQFSVERPDGSNFTLKIRSTKLEDSAMYFCATRDRENTEAFFGQGTRLTVV.

The chain carries TRBV7-8 and TRBJ2-4; tentative D call: TRBD1 (5 bases). This CDR3 comprises 16 residues. Germline CDR1 reads SGHVS; CDR2 reads FQNEAQ. V lost 5 bases, J lost 7 bases, and 21 bases lay in between. Here the CDR3 reads CASSPNARGSRNIQYF. The CDR3, as DNA: TGTGCCAGCAGCCCTAATGCTAGGGGAAGTCGGAACATTCAGTACTTC.

With respect to this clone: One end of the junction fails to match germline, which may point to a read error. The rearrangement joins TRBV5-6 to TRBJ2-3, with 10 bases matching TRBD2. The CDR3 spans 11 residues. CDR1 and CDR2 from the germline V gene are SGHDT and YYEEEE. The CDR3 sequence: CASSLGLAGSF. In DNA form, the CDR3 reads TGTGCCAGCAGCTTGGGACTAGCGGGTTCTTTT.

The rearrangement joins TRBV29-1 to TRBJ1-2; possible D gene TRBD1, 6 bases. V was pared by 6 bases and J by 4 bases, with 15 bases between. This CDR3 spans 13 amino acids. The germline gives CDR1 SQVTM, CDR2 ANQGSEA. The CDR3 DNA reads TGCAGCGTCGACAGGCCAACCGTCTATGGCTACACCTTC. Amino acid sequence: CSVDRPTVYGYTF.

The CDR3 loop reads CASSLLSGGSSYEQYF. DNA of the CDR3: TGTGCCAGCAGCCTATTAAGCGGGGGGTCCTCCTACGAGCAGTACTTC. V is TRBV7-8 and J is TRBJ2-7, with 9 bases identical to TRBD2. The CDR3 runs to 16 residues. Germline V CDR1 and CDR2: SGHVS, FQNEAQ. The V segment lost 5 bases and the J segment 0 bases; nucleotides outside the gene matches: 8.

This clone was detected once. This chain joins TRBV14 and TRBJ1-1, with a tentative D call TRBD1 (6 bases). This CDR3 region has 16 residues. V dropped 4 bases and J dropped 5 bases, with 20 bases sitting between them. The germline CDR1 and CDR2 sequences are SGHDN and FVKESK. This chain's CDR3 is CASSPNIGTPRTEAFF. CDR3 sequence (DNA): TGTGCCAGCAGCCCCAACATTGGGACACCGAGAACTGAAGCTTTCTTT.

V usage is TRBV5-8 and J usage is TRBJ1-2, with 9 positions matching TRBD1. V lost 4 bases and J lost 5; bases outside the gene matches: 3. This CDR3 contains 13 residues. Germline values: CDR1 SGHTS, CDR2 YDEGEE. This CDR3 is CASSRDREYGYTF. The CDR3 DNA reads as TGTGCCAGCAGCCGGGACAGGGAGTATGGCTACACCTTC. Full variable domain (rest looked up from reference TRBV5-8 and TRBJ1-2): EAGVTQSPTHLIKTRGQQATLRCSPISGHTSVYWYQQALGLGLQFLLWYDEGEERNRGNFPPRFSGRQFPNYSSELNVNALELEDSALYLCASSRDREYGYTFGSGTRLTVV.